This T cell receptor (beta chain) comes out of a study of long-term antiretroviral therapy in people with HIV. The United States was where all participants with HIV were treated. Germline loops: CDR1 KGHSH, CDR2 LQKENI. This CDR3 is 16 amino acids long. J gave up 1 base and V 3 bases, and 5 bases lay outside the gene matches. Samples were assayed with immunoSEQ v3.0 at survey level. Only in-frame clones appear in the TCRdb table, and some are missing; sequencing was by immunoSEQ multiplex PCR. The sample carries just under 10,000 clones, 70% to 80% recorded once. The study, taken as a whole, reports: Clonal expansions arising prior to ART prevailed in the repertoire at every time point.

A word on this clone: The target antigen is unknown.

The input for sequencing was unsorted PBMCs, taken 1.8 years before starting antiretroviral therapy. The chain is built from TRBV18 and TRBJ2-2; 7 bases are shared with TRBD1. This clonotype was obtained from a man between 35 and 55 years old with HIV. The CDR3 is CASSPTRQGNTGELFF. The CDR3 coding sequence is TGTGCCAGCTCACCCACCCGACAGGGGAACACCGGGGAGCTGTTTTTT.